The present TCR beta chain was sequenced within a study of CD8+ T cells in alopecia areata. CDR3 length equals 14 residues. V shed 2 bases and J shed 3 bases, with 11 bases lying between them. The germline gives CDR1 WSHSY, CDR2 SAAADI. Whole-study results and caveats: Sequenced scalp T cells also include alphabeta T cells resident in normal skin.

Notes on this clone: Its antigen is unidentified.

RNA was isolated and reverse transcribed to cDNA, the sequencing template. Sequencing was performed with immunoSEQ multiplex PCR; in TCRdb, only in-frame clones are kept and a portion is missing. Counted here are about 110,000 clones, almost 60% occurring once; the ten biggest clones make up 20% to 25%. This clonotype was sampled from a human donor in good health. V and J are TRBV10-2 and TRBJ2-7; a weak D match, TRBD2 (5 bases). The sample was CD8+ T cells sorted from blood. The CDR3, as DNA: TGCGCCAGCAGTGAGGACGTCGGAGGCTACGAGCAGTACTTC. Translation: CASSEDVGGYEQYF.